Reported below is one T cell receptor beta chain. Its antigen is still unknown. The entry originates in a study of T cell responses to AZD1222 COVID-19 vaccine. Study results and limitations: Donors, mostly white British, included more females; clonal diversity was possibly underestimated. Spike-specific TCR repertoires showed rising breadth and depth after two AZD1222 doses. Repertoire samples came only from after the peak T cell response.

The method was immunoSEQ multiplex PCR; TCRdb's version includes in-frame clones alone and lacks a portion of them. The sample contains roughly 70,000 clones, around 90% of which appear only once. Germline CDR1 LNHNV, CDR2 YYDKDF (reference sequence). The length of the CDR3 is 16 residues. V shed 0 bases, J shed 5 bases, and the junction held 8 bases outside the gene matches. This TCR derives from an adult who received the MenACWY meningococcal vaccine as a control. The sample here was peripheral blood, taken 28 days after the second dose of the MenACWY control vaccine. This sequence joins TRBV15 and TRBJ1-2; TRBD1 matches 8 bases. The CDR3 loop reads CATSRDLSGGSYGYTF. The CDR3 DNA sequence: TGTGCCACCAGCAGAGATCTCTCAGGGGGCAGTTATGGCTACACCTTC. Full variable domain (missing parts from reference TRBV15 and TRBJ1-2): DAMVIQNPRYQVTQFGKPVTLSCSQTLNHNVMYWYQQKSSQAPKLLFHYYDKDFNNEADTPDNFQSRRPNTSFCFLDIRSPGLGDTAMYLCATSRDLSGGSYGYTFGSGTRLTVV.